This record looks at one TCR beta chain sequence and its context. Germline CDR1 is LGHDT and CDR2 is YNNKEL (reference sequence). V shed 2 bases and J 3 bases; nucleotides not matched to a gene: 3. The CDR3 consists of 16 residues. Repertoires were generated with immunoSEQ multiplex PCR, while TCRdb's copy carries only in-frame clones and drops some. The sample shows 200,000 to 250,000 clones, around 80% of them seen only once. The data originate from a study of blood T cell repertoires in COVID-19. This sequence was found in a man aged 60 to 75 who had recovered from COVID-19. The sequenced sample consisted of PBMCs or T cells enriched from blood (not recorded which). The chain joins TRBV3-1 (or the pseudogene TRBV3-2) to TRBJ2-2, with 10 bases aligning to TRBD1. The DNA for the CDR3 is TGTGCCAGCAGCCAAAGGGACAGGGGAGACACCGGGGAGCTGTTTTTT. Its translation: CASSQRDRGDTGELFF.